What follows are 24 T cell receptor beta chains derived from one specimen sequenced in a study of CXCR3-negative and CXCR3-positive naive CD8 T cells. Through 5' RACE with UMI labels, the TRB cDNA libraries were prepared. One entry per CDR3 protein, without DNA, is what TCRdb gives after re-calling the 5' RACE reads. The listing records 75,000 to 100,000 distinct CDR3 sequences. Material: naive CXCR3- CD8+ T cells from blood. Subset described: CD45RO-CCR7+CD27+CD95- naive CD8+ T cells lacking CXCR3 (TNR3-). The source is a human donor in good health. Some clones in this sample may be carry-over from other donors' samples.

The chain employs TRBV29-1 and TRBJ2-3; TCRdb reports TRBD2, a call that lacks DNA to check it against. The CDR3 length is 15 residues. Germline V lookup: CDR1 SQVTM, CDR2 ANQGSEA. CDR3 amino acids: CSVPQAGGPRDTQYF.

The chain uses TRBV27 and TRBJ1-6; TCRdb selects TRBD1, and the lack of DNA leaves this call unchecked. CDR1 and CDR2 (germline): MNHEY, SMNVEV (reference sequence). The CDR3 spans 14 residues. CDR3 amino acids: CASSADRGRSPLHF.

V and J are TRBV6-5 and TRBJ2-7; checking the TCRdb D call of TRBD1 is not possible without DNA. The CDR3 totals 15 residues. CDR1 and CDR2 (germline): MNHEY, SVGAGI. The CDR3 sequence is CASRDGTATTYEQYF.

The chain has TRBV5-1 and TRBJ2-7; TCRdb outputs TRBD2, but without DNA this stays unchecked. Germline loops: CDR1 SGHRS, CDR2 YFSETQ. The CDR3 contains 18 residues. This CDR3 is CASSLNPLAGDQYYEQYF.

The J gene is TRBJ1-2, the V gene TRBV20-1; the TCRdb call, TRBD1, lacks DNA for checking. Per the germline V gene, CDR1 is DFQATT and CDR2 is SNEGSKA (reference sequence). The CDR3 totals 13 residues. The CDR3 region is CSASGGADYGYTF.

This chain's CDR3 is CASSPGATYNEQFF. The chain is built from TRBV6-5 and TRBJ2-1; TCRdb's assignment of TRBD1 cannot be checked, as there is no DNA. The CDR3 is made up of 14 amino acids. CDR1 and CDR2 from the germline V gene are MNHEY and SVGAGI.

This chain uses TRBV5-1 with TRBJ2-1. The CDR3 is made up of 11 amino acids. The germline V gene has CDR1 SGHRS and CDR2 YFSETQ. This chain's CDR3 is CASSLDYEQFF.

The gene calls are TRBV28 and TRBJ1-1. Germline V gene sequence: CDR1 MDHEN, CDR2 SYDVKM. The CDR3 has 14 amino acids. This chain's CDR3 is CASRAWTSNTEAFF.

The V and J genes are TRBV29-1 and TRBJ2-2; the D gene TCRdb calls, TRBD1, cannot be checked with no DNA. The germline CDR1 and CDR2 sequences are SQVTM and ANQGSEA. The CDR3 runs to 14 residues. CDR3 residues: CSVESGIYTGELFF.

The chain links TRBV24-1 to TRBJ2-7. From germline, CDR1 is KGHDR and CDR2 SFDVKD. This CDR3 comprises 13 residues. The CDR3: CATQAGSSYEQYF.

This sequence joins TRBV7-8 and TRBJ1-1. This CDR3 spans 14 amino acids. CDR1 is SGHVS, CDR2 FQNEAQ, per germline. The CDR3 loop reads CASSVTSSGTEAFF.

This chain links TRBV6-2 or TRBV6-3 with TRBJ2-7. The CDR3 runs to 13 residues. Germline CDR1 MNHEY, CDR2 SVGEGT. The CDR3 here is CASWGEESYEQYF.

The chain couples TRBV6-2 or TRBV6-3 to TRBJ2-7; TCRdb designates TRBD1, a call that cannot be tested without DNA. Germline loops: CDR1 MNHEY, CDR2 SVGEGT. The CDR3 sequence is 15 residues long. CDR3: CASSPETGPSYEQYF.

This sequence joins TRBV7-6 and TRBJ2-7. Looked up from germline, CDR1 is SGHVS and CDR2 is FNYEAQ. The length of the CDR3 is 13 residues. CDR3 region: CASSLDHSYEQYF.

V usage is TRBV5-6 and J usage is TRBJ2-3. The CDR3 loop spans 15 amino acids. Germline V gene data show CDR1 as SGHDT and CDR2 as YYEEEE. CDR3 sequence reads: CASSLAGGGTDTQYF.

The rearrangement joins TRBV5-6 to TRBJ2-1; TCRdb gives TRBD1 as the D gene, but with no DNA this cannot be confirmed. Germline V gene lookup returns CDR1 SGHDT and CDR2 YYEEEE. The CDR3 is made up of 15 amino acids. This CDR3 is CASSLGQGAWNEQFF.

The chain employs TRBV7-9 and TRBJ2-7; the D call of TRBD1 rests on TCRdb alone, since no DNA is present to check it. The CDR3 totals 12 residues. In germline, CDR1 is SEHNR, CDR2 FQNEAQ (reference sequence). The CDR3 here is CASSTGGAEQYF. Based on the CDR3 plus reference TRBV7-9 and TRBJ2-7, the full variable domain is DTGVSQNPRHKITKRGQNVTFRCDPISEHNRLYWYRQTLGQGPEFLTYFQNEAQLEKSRLLSDRFSAERPKGSFSTLEIQRTEQGDSAMYLCASSTGGAEQYFGPGTRLTVT.

The V and J genes are TRBV20-1 and TRBJ2-5; TCRdb's D call of TRBD1 is untestable without DNA. The germline V gene has CDR1 DFQATT and CDR2 SNEGSKA (reference sequence). The CDR3 contains 14 residues. The CDR3 region is CSARAAGGEEDQYF.

The rearrangement joins TRBV21-1 to TRBJ2-1; as DNA is missing, the TRBD1 call by TCRdb cannot be tested. TRBV21-1 is annotated as a pseudogene. This CDR3 is 15 amino acids long. The CDR3 reads CASSKGGNTLYEQFF.

V gene TRBV5-8 combines with J gene TRBJ2-5; TCRdb selects TRBD2, and the lack of DNA leaves this call unchecked. The germline V gene encodes CDR1 SGHTS and CDR2 YDEGEE. This CDR3 spans 15 amino acids. The CDR3 loop is CASSLAGTGGETQYF.

The chain carries TRBV16 and TRBJ2-1. There are 12 residues in the CDR3. Germline V lookup: CDR1 KGHSY, CDR2 FQNENV. CDR3 loop: CASSQSGHEQFF.

The rearrangement uses TRBV5-5 and TRBJ2-7. CDR1 SGHKS and CDR2 YYEKEE come from the germline V gene (reference sequence). The CDR3 length is 15 residues. CDR3 in amino acids: CASSLSSLNTYEQYF.

This chain uses TRBV12-3 or TRBV12-4 with TRBJ2-1. The length of the CDR3 is 11 residues. The CDR3 reads CASSHLDEQFF.

The V and J genes are TRBV5-1 and TRBJ2-7. The CDR3 sequence is 13 residues long. CDR1 and CDR2 (germline): SGHRS, YFSETQ. CDR3 region: CASSLGPAYEQYF. The entire variable domain, with the rest obtained from reference TRBV5-1 and TRBJ2-7, is as follows: KAGVTQTPRYLIKTRGQQVTLSCSPISGHRSVSWYQQTPGQGLQFLFEYFSETQRNKGNFPGRFSGRQFSNSRSEMNVSTLELGDSALYLCASSLGPAYEQYFGPGTRLTVT.